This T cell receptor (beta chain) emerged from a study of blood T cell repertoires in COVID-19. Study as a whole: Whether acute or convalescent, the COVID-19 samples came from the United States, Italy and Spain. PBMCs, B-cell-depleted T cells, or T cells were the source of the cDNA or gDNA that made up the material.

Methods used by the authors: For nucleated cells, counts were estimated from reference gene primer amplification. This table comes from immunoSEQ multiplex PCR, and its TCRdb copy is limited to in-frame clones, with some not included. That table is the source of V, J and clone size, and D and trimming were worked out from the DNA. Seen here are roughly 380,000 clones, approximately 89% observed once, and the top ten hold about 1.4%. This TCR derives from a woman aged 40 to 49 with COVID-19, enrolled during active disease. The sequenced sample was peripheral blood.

CDR3 region: CASNRGGGIGTEAFF. CDR3 sequence (DNA): TGTGCCAGTAATAGGGGGGGAGGGATTGGCACTGAAGCTTTCTTT. This sequence joins TRBV19 and TRBJ1-1, with D possibly matching TRBD1 (6 bases). This CDR3 is 15 amino acids long. The V and J ends lost 7 bases and 4 bases respectively, with 19 bases between them. Germline lookup yields CDR1 LNHDA and CDR2 SQIVND (reference sequence).